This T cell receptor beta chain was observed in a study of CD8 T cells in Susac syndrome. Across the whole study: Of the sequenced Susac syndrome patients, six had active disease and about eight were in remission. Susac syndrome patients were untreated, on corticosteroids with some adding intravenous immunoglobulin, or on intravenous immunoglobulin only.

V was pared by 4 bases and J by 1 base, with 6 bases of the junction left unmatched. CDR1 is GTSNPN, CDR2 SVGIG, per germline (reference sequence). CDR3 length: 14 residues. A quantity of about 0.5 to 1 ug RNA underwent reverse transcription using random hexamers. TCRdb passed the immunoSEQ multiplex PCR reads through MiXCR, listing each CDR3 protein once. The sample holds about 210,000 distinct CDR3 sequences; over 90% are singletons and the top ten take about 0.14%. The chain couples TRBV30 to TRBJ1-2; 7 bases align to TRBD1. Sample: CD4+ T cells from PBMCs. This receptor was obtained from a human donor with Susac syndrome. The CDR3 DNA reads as TGTGCCTGGACTCCGGACAGGATTAACTATGGCTACACCTTC. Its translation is CAWTPDRINYGYTF. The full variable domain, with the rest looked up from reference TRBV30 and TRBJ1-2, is SQTIHQWPATLVQPVGSPLSLECTVEGTSNPNLYWYRQAAGRGLQLLFYSVGIGQISSEVPQNLSASRPQDRQFILSSKKLLLSDSGFYLCAWTPDRINYGYTFGSGTRLTVV.